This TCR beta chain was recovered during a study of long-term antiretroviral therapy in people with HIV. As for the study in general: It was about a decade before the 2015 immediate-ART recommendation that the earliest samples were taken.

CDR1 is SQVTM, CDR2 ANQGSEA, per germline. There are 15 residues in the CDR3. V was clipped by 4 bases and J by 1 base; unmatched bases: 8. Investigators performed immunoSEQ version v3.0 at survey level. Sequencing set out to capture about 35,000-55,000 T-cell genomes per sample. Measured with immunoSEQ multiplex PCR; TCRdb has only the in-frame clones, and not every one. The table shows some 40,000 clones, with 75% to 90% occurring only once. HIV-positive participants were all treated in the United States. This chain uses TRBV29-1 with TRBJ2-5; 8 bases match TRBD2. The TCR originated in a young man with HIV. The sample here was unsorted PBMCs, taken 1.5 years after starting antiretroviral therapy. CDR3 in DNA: TGCAGCGTTGCACTAACTAGCGGAATCCAAGAGACCCAGTACTTC. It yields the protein CSVALTSGIQETQYF. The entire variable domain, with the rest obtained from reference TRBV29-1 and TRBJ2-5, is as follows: SAVISQKPSRDICQRGTSLTIQCQVDSQVTMMFWYRQQPGQSLTLIATANQGSEATYESGFVIDKFPISRPNLTFSTLTVSNMSPEDSSIYLCSVALTSGIQETQYFGPGTRLLVL.